The 7 T cell receptor beta chains presented below share a single source sample, sequenced in a study of patients and donors after allogeneic stem cell transplantation. TCRdb fed the RT-PCR reads into MiXCR, producing one record per CDR3 protein. This sample has 15,000 to 25,000 distinct CDR3 sequences, with 4.5% to 5% found just once. The source material was blood, either unsorted or a sorted T cell fraction (not recorded which). Receptors originate from a human donor who was either an allogeneic HSCT recipient or a stem cell or donor lymphocyte infusion donor (not recorded which). It is not recorded whose cells these are; they may come from a transplant donor.

Many counts were recorded for this clonotype. The V call is TRBV30, the J call TRBJ1-1; D unresolved. From germline, CDR1 is GTSNPN and CDR2 SVGIG (reference sequence). V gave up 1 base and J gave up 6 bases, with 9 bases separating them. The CDR3 is 12 amino acids. CDR3 loop: CAWSAGVAEAFF. The CDR3 bases are TGTGCCTGGAGTGCTGGGGTCGCTGAAGCTTTCTTT.

This clonotype was observed at least ten times. The V gene is TRBV10-3, the J gene TRBJ2-7; 7 bases agree with TRBD2. Germline CDR1 reads ENHRY; CDR2 reads SYGVKD. This CDR3 region has 13 residues. The V gene end was trimmed by 11 bases and the J gene end by 6 bases; junction bases not matched to a gene: 13. The CDR3 DNA is TGTGCCCTCGCAACGGGGGAGGGAACCGAGCAGTACTTC. It translates to CALATGEGTEQYF.

This clonotype showed up just a few times. The chain is built from TRBV7-9 and TRBJ1-2, with 7 bases identical to TRBD1. Germline CDR1 is SEHNR and CDR2 is FQNEAQ (reference sequence). This CDR3 is built from 15 residues. Unmatched junction bases numbered 4, after V lost 3 bases and J lost 0 bases. The CDR3 DNA sequence: TGTGCCAGCAGCTTTTGGGACAGAGCTAACTATGGCTACACCTTC. It specifies CASSFWDRANYGYTF.

In its sample, this clonotype ranks as medium-sized. The chain joins TRBV5-1 to TRBJ2-3, with 8 bases lining up with TRBD1. The CDR3 is 16 residues long. Germline lookup yields CDR1 SGHRS and CDR2 YFSETQ. Trimming took 5 bases from V and 6 from J; bases not matched to a gene: 14. The CDR3 coding sequence is TGCGCCAGCAGTCAAATTCCGGGACAGGTACTCGATACGCAGTATTTT. Its protein product is CASSQIPGQVLDTQYF.

This clonotype was seen ten or more times. This chain uses TRBV7-9 with TRBJ2-3; no clear D gene. Trimming shortened V by 4 bases and J by 2 bases, and 4 bases separated the two germline ends. The CDR3 runs 12 residues. Germline V gene sequence: CDR1 SEHNR, CDR2 FQNEAQ (reference sequence). CDR3 coding DNA: TGTGCCAGCAGCTACTACACAGATACGCAGTATTTT. This translates into CASSYYTDTQYF.

This clonotype was observed many times. The J gene is TRBJ1-4, the V gene TRBV4-1, with a possible D match to TRBD1 (5 bases). Germline CDR1 is MGHRA and CDR2 is YSYEKL. The CDR3 is 16 amino acids. V shed 3 bases and J shed 5 bases, with 16 bases lying between them. The CDR3 reads CASSHYRDYLNEKLFF. The CDR3 nucleotides read TGCGCCAGCAGCCATTACCGGGACTACTTAAATGAAAAACTGTTTTTT.

With respect to this clonotype: Just one base apart from a much larger clone, this may be a read error. The rearrangement uses TRBV28 and TRBJ1-1; the D is unclear. The CDR3 is 11 residues long. Trimming removed 3 bases from V and 4 bases from J, with 3 bases in between. The V gene's germline CDR1 is MDHEN and CDR2 SYDVKM. This CDR3 reads CASSLITEAFF. The CDR3 nucleotides read TGTGCCAGCAGTTTGATCACTGAAGCTTTCTTT. Supplemented by reference TRBV28 and TRBJ1-1, the full variable domain reads DVKVTQSSRYLVKRTGEKVFLECVQDMDHENMFWYRQDPGLGLRLIYFSYDVKMKEKGDIPEGYSVSREKKERFSLILESASTNQTSMYLCASSLITEAFFGQGTRLTVV.